A single sample is the source of the 9 T cell receptor beta chains below, sequenced in a study of CD8 T cells in Susac syndrome. Random hexamers were used to reverse transcribe an amount of roughly 0.5 to 1 ug RNA. Each CDR3 protein gets one entry after TCRdb re-called the immunoSEQ multiplex PCR reads with MiXCR. The table includes around 180,000 distinct CDR3 sequences, approximately 95% detected once. The specimen was CD8+ T cells from PBMCs. These receptors were obtained from a human donor with multiple sclerosis.

V usage is TRBV23-1 and J usage is TRBJ2-1, with TRBD2 matching over 7 bases. TRBV23-1 is filed as an ORF, its function uncertain. The CDR3 runs to 14 residues. V gave up 8 bases and J gave up 0 bases; unmatched junction bases: 4. The CDR3 DNA sequence: TGCGCCAGCCGACGGACTAGCTCCTACAATGAGCAGTTCTTC. Protein sequence: CASRRTSSYNEQFF.

The chain joins TRBV5-1 to TRBJ2-1; 8 nucleotides match TRBD2. V lost 1 base and J lost 7; bases outside the gene matches: 10. CDR1 SGHRS and CDR2 YFSETQ come from the germline V gene. The CDR3 has 16 residues. In nucleotides, the CDR3 is TGCGCCAGCAGCTTGTTCCGGGAGGGCCCTCGGAATGAGCAGTTCTTC. It specifies CASSLFREGPRNEQFF.

CDR3 bases: TGCAGTGCCCTCCGGGTCAGCCCTGGATTCGACGAGCAGTACTTC. It translates to CSALRVSPGFDEQYF. The chain has TRBV20-1 and TRBJ2-7; D is uncertain. This CDR3 has 15 residues. Germline V gives CDR1 DFQATT, CDR2 SNEGSKA (reference sequence). V lost 6 bases and J lost 5, with 23 bases in between.

This clonotype was detected once. This chain uses TRBV2 with TRBJ2-7, with D uncertain. CDR1 and CDR2 from the germline V gene are SNHLY and FYNNEI. The CDR3 runs 14 residues. V was clipped by 3 bases and J by 4 bases, with 13 bases between them. The CDR3: CASSDPWARYEQYF. CDR3 nucleotides: TGTGCCAGCAGTGACCCGTGGGCGAGGTACGAGCAGTACTTC. The full variable domain, with the rest looked up from reference TRBV2 and TRBJ2-7, is EPEVTQTPSHQVTQMGQEVILRCVPISNHLYFYWYRQILGQKVEFLVSFYNNEISEKSEIFDDQFSVERPDGSNFTLKIRSTKLEDSAMYFCASSDPWARYEQYFGPGTRLTVT.

The chain is built from TRBV18 and TRBJ2-3, with a weak D call TRBD1 (6 bases). Germline V gene data show CDR1 as KGHSH and CDR2 as LQKENI. This CDR3 is built from 17 residues. Between the trimmed V and J ends, which lost 0 bases and 1 base, there was a span of 14 bases. The CDR3 sequence is CASSPPYTGIGTDTQYF. The CDR3 nucleotides are TGTGCCAGCTCACCACCGTACACAGGGATAGGCACAGATACGCAGTATTTT.

The gene calls are TRBV24-1 and TRBJ2-2; the D call may be TRBD1 or TRBD2 (5 bases each). The CDR3 sequence is 12 residues long. V lost 7 bases and J lost 3, with 5 bases in between. CDR1 is KGHDR, CDR2 SFDVKD, per germline. The CDR3, as DNA: TGTGCCACCAGGGGGGACACCGGGGAGCTGTTTTTT. It codes for CATRGDTGELFF.

V usage is TRBV19 and J usage is TRBJ1-5; D is unclear. The germline V gene has CDR1 LNHDA and CDR2 SQIVND (reference sequence). Trimming stripped 3 bases from V and 8 bases from J, with 11 bases between. This CDR3 has 13 amino acids. The CDR3: CASSIRPTEPQHF. The CDR3 DNA follows: TGTGCCAGTAGTATCAGACCCACCGAGCCCCAGCATTTT.

V gene TRBV5-1 combines with J gene TRBJ2-7; D is possibly TRBD1 or TRBD2 (5 bases each). This CDR3 region has 15 residues. Germline-derived CDR1 and CDR2 are SGHRS and YFSETQ. Trimming left V 4 bases short and J 0 bases short, with 14 bases between. CDR3: CASSRGRAPSYEQYF. The CDR3 coding sequence is TGCGCCAGCAGCCGGGGCAGGGCCCCCTCCTACGAGCAGTACTTC.

The chain employs TRBV7-6 and TRBJ2-5, with D maybe TRBD1 (5 bases). V lost 2 bases and J 5 bases, leaving 24 bases between the germline ends. Per germline, CDR1 SGHVS and CDR2 FNYEAQ. The CDR3 contains 18 residues. As DNA, the CDR3 is TGTGCCAGCAGCTTAAGATCTTCGGTACAGGCTTTTGGGGAGACCCAGTACTTC. It yields the protein CASSLRSSVQAFGETQYF.